This T cell receptor (beta chain) was captured in a study of regulatory T cells in long-lasting Graves disease. Study findings and constraints: When disease was persistent, TRBV28, TRBJ1-2 and TRBJ2-5 were the favored segments.

In its sample, this clonotype was seen many times. Its target is not known. Building of the TCR beta libraries involved iRepertoire HTBI primers and Arm-PCR of CDR3 regions. TCRdb itself ran the multiplex PCR reads through MiXCR, one entry per CDR3 protein. The sample has under 500,000 distinct CDR3 sequences; around 20% are singletons. The CDR3 loop spans 12 amino acids. Germline V gene sequence: CDR1 MDHEN, CDR2 SYDVKM. V lost 3 bases and J lost 8, with 10 bases in between. Described time point: persistent/refractory GD, antithyroid drugs over 5 years with positive TRAb. Scientists built the TCR library using RNA that was extracted from PBMCs.

V usage is TRBV28 and J usage is TRBJ1-1; D not certain. The TCR comes from a female donor with Graves disease. The sequencing used peripheral blood mononuclear cells (PBMCs), collected when the disease was refractory, from a patient treated with antithyroid drugs. CDR3 loop: CASSLRDVEAFF. The CDR3 DNA is TGTGCCAGCAGTTTGCGGGATGTCGAAGCTTTCTTT.